This is a list of T cell receptor beta chains from one sample in a study of control samples from healthy donors and cancer patients. Here immunoSEQ multiplex PCR was the method, and the copy in TCRdb shows in-frame clones only, minus some. The sample holds some 150,000 clones, around 92% seen once. Sequenced: blood. Every receptor here comes from a young man in good health. Both conserved end residues are part of each CDR3. The D gene is left open where the match is weak. Some rows mark clone size as missing; the rest say once, few, many or name a class of expanded clone.

j_call | v_call | clone_size | d_call | cdr3_aa | cdr3_nt
TRBJ1-4 | TRBV7-9 | NA | NA | CASSGNRDHATNEKLFF | TGTGCCAGCAGCGGGAACAGGGATCACGCAACTAATGAAAAACTGTTTTTT
TRBJ2-7 | TRBV19 | NA | NA | CASSIEGTSFYEQYF | TGTGCCAGTAGTATCGAAGGGACCTCCTTCTACGAGCAGTACTTC
TRBJ1-4 | TRBV12-3/TRBV12-4 | NA | TRBD1 | CASRGTGELFF | TGTGCCAGCAGGGGGACAGGGGAACTGTTTTTT
TRBJ2-1 | TRBV5-6 | once | TRBD2 | CASSSIPSGGPNIEQFF | TGTGCCAGCAGCTCCATTCCTAGCGGGGGGCCCAACATTGAGCAGTTCTTC
TRBJ1-6 | TRBV27 | NA | NA | CASSLMPGSYNSPLHF | TGTGCCAGCAGTTTAATGCCAGGATCCTATAATTCACCCCTCCACTTT
TRBJ1-3 | TRBV3-1/TRBV3-2 | NA | NA | CASSQFSSSGNTIYF | TGTGCCAGCAGCCAATTCAGTAGCTCTGGAAACACCATATATTTT
TRBJ2-2 | TRBV11-3 | NA | NA | CASSFDYTGELFF | TGTGCCAGCAGCTTCGACTACACCGGGGAGCTGTTTTTT
TRBJ1-1 | TRBV11-2 | NA | NA | CASSLGRGIEAFF | TGTGCCAGCAGCTTAGGGCGGGGCATTGAAGCTTTCTTT
TRBJ2-3 | TRBV19 | NA | TRBD1 | CASSMVQGADTQYF | TGTGCCAGTAGTATGGTGCAGGGGGCAGATACGCAGTATTTT
TRBJ1-3 | TRBV30 | NA | NA | CASHRGGNTIYF | TGTGCCTCCCACAGAGGAGGGAACACCATATATTTT
TRBJ2-3 | TRBV5-1 | NA | NA | CASSLDLRYGDTQYF | TGCGCCAGCAGCTTGGATTTGAGGTATGGAGATACGCAGTATTTT
TRBJ1-1 | TRBV27 | NA | TRBD1 | CASSYTGGWSEAFF | TGTGCCAGCAGTTATACAGGGGGCTGGAGTGAAGCTTTCTTT
TRBJ2-7 | TRBV29-1 | NA | TRBD1 | CSVQTGGYEQYF | TGCAGCGTTCAGACAGGGGGGTACGAGCAGTACTTC